This T cell receptor beta chain was found in a study of cytomegalovirus exposure and HLA in healthy donors. Whole-study findings and limits: By a later analysis, the bulk of CMV-associated TCR beta chains appeared HLA-restricted. Sequencing had likely introduced a cluster of highly shared sequence variants as an artifact.

PCR was performed using 60 Vbeta and 13 Jbeta primers. Profiled with immunoSEQ multiplex PCR; TCRdb holds only in-frame clones, not every one. In the table there are about 140,000 clones, about 75% of which are singletons. Turning to this clone: Its antigen is not identified.

The sequence came from a man younger than 35 in good health and CMV-seronegative. Material: PBMCs.

The CDR3 loop reads CASSSTPTEYGELFF. Here the CDR3 DNA reads TGTGCCAGCAGCTCTACGCCGACAGAGTACGGGGAGCTGTTTTTT. The chain couples TRBV5-8 to TRBJ2-2; TRBD1 might be the D (5 bases). The CDR3 covers 15 residues. With 3 bases removed from V and 7 bases from J, the gap between germline ends came to 16 bases. Per germline, CDR1 SGHTS and CDR2 YDEGEE.